The 25 T cell receptor beta chains below all came from one sample that was sequenced in a study of blood T cell repertoires in COVID-19. Sequenced by immunoSEQ multiplex PCR; TCRdb stores in-frame clones only, minus some. The sample shows under 200,000 clones, roughly 83% of them seen only once. The sample taken for sequencing was peripheral blood. Every receptor here comes from an elderly woman with active or convalescent COVID-19.

The chain carries TRBV5-8 and TRBJ2-1; perhaps TRBD1 as D (6 bases). The germline V gene encodes CDR1 SGHTS and CDR2 YDEGEE. V dropped 0 bases and J dropped 14 bases, with 12 bases sitting between them. The CDR3 covers 12 residues. CDR3: CASSLVKQGKFF. The CDR3 coding sequence is TGTGCCAGCAGCTTGGTCAAACAGGGCAAGTTCTTC.

The chain recombines TRBV5-1 with TRBJ1-1; 12 bases line up with TRBD1. The length of the CDR3 is 15 residues. Per germline, CDR1 SGHRS and CDR2 YFSETQ. V was pared by 6 bases and J by 3 bases, with 6 bases of the junction left unmatched. The CDR3 here is CASTAGTGGYTEAFF. CDR3 DNA: TGCGCCAGCACCGCAGGGACAGGGGGCTACACTGAAGCTTTCTTT.

The chain couples TRBV5-1 to TRBJ2-2; D possibly corresponds to TRBD1 (5 bases). This CDR3 is built from 14 residues. V lost 4 bases, J lost 4 bases, and 11 bases lay in between. Germline V lookup: CDR1 SGHRS, CDR2 YFSETQ. The chain's CDR3 is CASSILTVTGELFF. As DNA, the CDR3 is TGCGCCAGCAGCATTTTGACAGTCACCGGGGAGCTGTTTTTT.

J is TRBJ2-7 and V is TRBV6-5; 8 bases align to TRBD1. The ends lost 2 bases at V and 3 bases at J; junction bases unmatched: 3. This CDR3 is 14 amino acids long. Germline assignment: CDR1 MNHEY and CDR2 SVGAGI. The CDR3 is CASSYGTGNYEQYF. CDR3 DNA sequence: TGTGCCAGCAGTTACGGGACAGGAAACTACGAGCAGTACTTC.

The chain carries TRBV4-1 and TRBJ2-3; TRBD2 might be the D (5 bases). This CDR3 region has 15 residues. The V gene's germline CDR1 is MGHRA and CDR2 YSYEKL. V was pared by 5 bases and J by 0 bases, with 12 bases between. CDR3 DNA: TGCGCCAGCAGCTTTCGGGATTCTAGCACAGATACGCAGTATTTT. Translated, it gives CASSFRDSSTDTQYF.

The rearrangement links TRBV5-4 to TRBJ1-2; 7 nucleotides match TRBD1. After removal of 6 bases from V and 3 bases from J, the junction contained 11 bases not matched to a gene. The CDR3 totals 15 residues. Looked up from germline, CDR1 is SGHNT and CDR2 is YYREEE (reference sequence). CDR3 protein: CASTSMKGQYYGYTF. CDR3 nucleotide sequence: TGTGCCAGCACCTCTATGAAGGGACAGTACTATGGCTACACCTTC.

This chain connects TRBV7-8 to TRBJ2-1; no clear D. V gave up 1 base and J gave up 4 bases, with 14 bases separating them. This CDR3 has 16 amino acids. Germline V gene data show CDR1 as SGHVS and CDR2 as FQNEAQ. The chain's CDR3 is CASSLEDIPRYNEQFF. CDR3 nucleotide sequence: TGTGCCAGCAGCTTAGAAGATATCCCGAGATACAATGAGCAGTTCTTC.

This clone was seen once. CDR3 in amino acids: CASSENLNQPQHF. CDR3 nucleotides: TGTGCCAGCAGTGAGAATCTAAATCAGCCCCAGCATTTT. The rearrangement links TRBV6-1 to TRBJ1-5; D uncertain. CDR1 is MNHNS, CDR2 SASEGT, per germline. The CDR3 contains 13 residues. Trimming took 3 bases from V and 4 from J, leaving 7 bases between them.

The CDR3 sequence is CASSGQGGETQYF. For the CDR3, the DNA is TGCGCCAGCAGTGGGCAGGGCGGAGAGACCCAGTACTTC. This chain joins TRBV10-2 and TRBJ2-5, with D possibly being TRBD1 (5 bases). Per germline, CDR1 WSHSY and CDR2 SAAADI. Trimming pared 4 bases from V and 4 bases from J, leaving 10 bases between. The CDR3 is made up of 13 amino acids.

The V and J genes are TRBV10-1 and TRBJ1-1; D gene uncertain. V lost 2 bases and J 6 bases, leaving 7 bases between the germline ends. The germline CDR1 and CDR2 sequences are WNHNN and SYGVQD (reference sequence). The CDR3 loop spans 12 amino acids. The CDR3 spells CASSEGRAEAFF. The CDR3 coding sequence is TGCGCCAGCAGTGAGGGGAGGGCTGAAGCTTTCTTT.

In its sample, this clone was seen a few times. The gene calls are TRBV27 and TRBJ1-6, with 9 bases that match TRBD1. This CDR3 is 15 amino acids long. CDR1 is MNHEY and CDR2 is SMNVEV in the germline V gene (reference sequence). V lost 5 bases, J lost 8 bases, and 7 bases stayed unmatched. CDR3 nucleotides: TGTGCCAGCAGTCTAGGGACAGGGTTGTATTCACCCCTCCACTTT. It specifies CASSLGTGLYSPLHF.

The chain combines TRBV19 with TRBJ1-2; the D gene is possibly TRBD1 (5 bases). The V and J ends lost 5 bases and 2 bases respectively, with 15 bases between them. The CDR3 contains 15 residues. Per the germline V gene, CDR1 is LNHDA and CDR2 is SQIVND (reference sequence). CDR3 in DNA: TGTGCCAGTAGTGATGGGGGGTACCCAAACTATGGCTACACCTTC. Translating it yields CASSDGGYPNYGYTF. The variable domain in full, completed from reference TRBV19 and TRBJ1-2, reads DGGITQSPKYLFRKEGQNVTLSCEQNLNHDAMYWYRQDPGQGLRLIYYSQIVNDFQKGDIAEGYSVSREKKESFPLTVTSAQKNPTAFYLCASSDGGYPNYGYTFGSGTRLTVV.

J is TRBJ1-4 and V is TRBV2; tentative D call: TRBD1 (6 bases). Germline V lookup: CDR1 SNHLY, CDR2 FYNNEI. This CDR3 is built from 14 residues. V gave up 8 bases and J gave up 4 bases, with 14 bases separating them. CDR3 residues: CASLRTVHNEKLFF. Written as DNA, the CDR3 is TGTGCCAGCCTTAGGACAGTCCATAATGAAAAACTGTTTTTT.

The rearrangement links TRBV6-5 to TRBJ1-2; D gene uncertain. The V gene's germline CDR1 is MNHEY and CDR2 SVGAGI. The CDR3 extends over 13 amino acids. V lost 4 bases to trimming and J lost 2 bases, with 8 bases between them. CDR3 in DNA: TGTGCCAGCAGTTGGAGTCGGAACTATGGCTACACCTTC. This codes for CASSWSRNYGYTF.

This clone was seen repeatedly, ten times or more. The CDR3 nucleotides read TGCGCCAGCAGCCAAGATTCCCCGGGACAGGGGAGGACAGATACGCAGTATTTT. This gives the protein CASSQDSPGQGRTDTQYF. This rearrangement joins TRBV4-1 to TRBJ2-3; 10 bases line up with TRBD1. This CDR3 contains 18 residues. The germline gives CDR1 MGHRA, CDR2 YSYEKL. Trimming at V came to 0 bases and at J to 3 bases, leaving 9 bases not matched to a gene.

V and J are TRBV6-2 or TRBV6-3 and TRBJ2-1; TRBD2 agrees at 11 bases. Germline V gene lookup returns CDR1 MNHEY and CDR2 SVGEGT. V dropped 6 bases and J dropped 4; count of bases not matched to a gene: 11. There are 17 residues in the CDR3. The CDR3 nucleotides are TGTGCCAGCAGCAAAAGGAGTAGCGGGGGGGGATACAATGAGCAGTTCTTC. Protein product: CASSKRSSGGGYNEQFF.

The V gene is TRBV4-1, the J gene TRBJ2-7; a possible D gene is TRBD2 (6 bases). Germline V gene lookup returns CDR1 MGHRA and CDR2 YSYEKL. The CDR3 length is 15 residues. Deletions cut 4 bases from V and 6 bases from J, with 19 bases between. The CDR3 DNA follows: TGCGCCAGCAGCCTCGGGTTGGGGGGTTATGGCGAGCAGTACTTC. This sequence encodes CASSLGLGGYGEQYF.

The chain joins TRBV5-1 to TRBJ2-5; 7 bases map to TRBD2. Germline loops: CDR1 SGHRS, CDR2 YFSETQ. Trimming at V came to 4 bases and at J to 4 bases, leaving 13 bases not matched to a gene. CDR3 size: 16 residues. CDR3 DNA: TGCGCCAGCAGCCCCCCCGGAGAGCGGGGACTAGAGACCCAGTACTTC. As protein: CASSPPGERGLETQYF.

The genes are TRBV10-2 and TRBJ2-3; possibly TRBD1 for D (6 bases). The CDR3 has 14 residues. CDR1 and CDR2 from the germline V gene are WSHSY and SAAADI. Trimming removed 6 bases at V and 3 bases at J, with 13 bases between. CDR3 loop: CASSDRSGTDTQYF. The CDR3 DNA reads TGCGCCAGCAGCGACAGGTCAGGGACAGATACGCAGTATTTT.

The chain combines TRBV9 with TRBJ1-2; D remains ambiguous. The V end was cut by 3 bases, the J end by 3 bases, with 9 bases between. This CDR3 spans 13 amino acids. Germline CDR1 SGDLS, CDR2 YYNGEE. The CDR3 sequence: CASSESVDYGYTF. The CDR3 nucleotides read TGTGCCAGCAGCGAATCGGTGGACTATGGCTACACCTTC.

The V and J genes are TRBV2 and TRBJ1-5, with D uncertain. The CDR3 length is 17 residues. In germline, CDR1 is SNHLY, CDR2 FYNNEI. The germline V and J ends were trimmed by 3 bases and 0 bases, with 15 bases remaining between them. CDR3 region: CASSEARAAVSNQPQHF. CDR3 nucleotide sequence: TGTGCCAGCAGTGAGGCCCGAGCGGCAGTTAGCAATCAGCCCCAGCATTTT.

J is TRBJ1-2 and V is TRBV10-1; 7 bases fit TRBD1. Looked up from germline, CDR1 is WNHNN and CDR2 is SYGVQD (reference sequence). The CDR3 spans 18 residues. Trimming cost V 0 bases and J 4 bases; bases outside gene matches: 14. CDR3 in amino acids: CASSESPAPGGNFYGYTF. CDR3 nucleotides: TGCGCCAGCAGTGAGTCCCCTGCGCCAGGGGGGAATTTCTATGGCTACACCTTC.

J is TRBJ2-1 and V is TRBV6-2 or TRBV6-3, with TRBD2 identical over 8 bases. Germline V CDR1 and CDR2: MNHEY, SVGEGT. The ends lost 7 bases at V and 10 bases at J; junction bases unmatched: 9. The CDR3 has 13 amino acids. CDR3 loop: CASTPGLVKEQFF. CDR3 bases: TGTGCCAGCACCCCGGGACTAGTCAAAGAGCAGTTCTTC.

The V gene is TRBV7-2, the J gene TRBJ2-7; 7 nucleotides align to TRBD1. Germline assignment: CDR1 SGHTA and CDR2 FQGNSA. After removal of 4 bases from V and 5 bases from J, the junction contained 14 bases not matched to a gene. The CDR3 length is 16 residues. CDR3 protein: CASSSLSGQNRHEQYF. The CDR3, as DNA: TGTGCCAGCAGCTCACTCTCGGGACAGAATCGCCACGAGCAGTACTTC.

This chain joins TRBV5-5 and TRBJ2-1, with TRBD1 matching over 7 bases. Germline CDR1 is SGHKS and CDR2 is YYEKEE (reference sequence). After removal of 4 bases from V and 6 bases from J, the junction contained 10 bases not matched to a gene. The CDR3 is 15 residues long. The chain's CDR3 is CASSLRDSGPNEQFF. CDR3 in DNA: TGTGCCAGCAGCCTCAGGGACAGTGGCCCCAATGAGCAGTTCTTC.